The present T cell receptor beta chain was sequenced within a study of T-cell reconstitution after alpha-beta-depleted transplantation in children. Preparation of the TCRbeta library was carried out with unique molecular identifiers. Each CDR3 protein gets one entry after TCRdb re-called the PCR reads with MiXCR. The repertoire holds about 210,000 distinct CDR3 sequences, over 15% seen once, with 35% to 50% in the top ten. General observations from the study: Where alpha-beta T cells came from about two months after transplant was reportedly several hundred expanded graft clones. Some patients owed their high day-60 TCRbeta diversity to surviving recipient T cells and thymic progenitors.

A word on this clonotype: No antigen is known for it.

Germline V gene data show CDR1 as LGHDT and CDR2 as YNNKEL (reference sequence). Trimming stripped 7 bases from V and 1 base from J, with 16 bases between. The CDR3 is 15 amino acids. The sample here was PBMCs, mostly from graft donor cells, taken 360 days after TCRalphabeta/CD19-depleted stem cell transplant. The rearrangement links TRBV3-1 to TRBJ2-5, with D perhaps assigned TRBD1 or TRBD2 (7 bases each). This clonotype originated in a male patient aged 2 to 9 who had a stem cell transplant for acute lymphoblastic leukemia, so the T cells may come from the graft donor. For the CDR3, the DNA is TGTGCCAGCACCCCAAGCGGGACAGCCCAAGAGACCCAGTACTTC. Translation gives CASTPSGTAQETQYF.